These T cell receptor beta chains were read from a single sample in a study of blood T cell repertoires in COVID-19. The repertoire was sequenced with immunoSEQ multiplex PCR; TCRdb's copy has only in-frame clones and lacks some. The table lists around 140,000 clones, 84% of them singletons. Specimen: PBMCs or T cells enriched from blood (not recorded which). Source of these receptors: a woman between 50 and 59 years old with acute COVID-19. The CDR3 runs from the conserved cysteine through the conserved F or W. Each record gives: V gene, clone size, J gene, D gene, CDR3 protein, CDR3 DNA. A D gene is named only where the DNA matches it firmly. Clone size is shown for a subset of rows, as once, few, many or a class of expanded clone.

V gene: TRBV9
clone size: few
J gene: TRBJ1-2
D gene: -
CDR3 protein: CASSLSDWGGYGYTF
CDR3 DNA: TGTGCCAGCAGCCTTTCTGATTGGGGCGGCTATGGCTACACCTTC

V gene: TRBV19
clone size: -
J gene: TRBJ2-7
D gene: TRBD1
CDR3 protein: CASRSRQGTYEQYF
CDR3 DNA: TGTGCCAGTAGATCTCGACAGGGGACTTACGAGCAGTACTTC

V gene: TRBV2
clone size: once
J gene: TRBJ1-2
D gene: TRBD1
CDR3 protein: CASSLTGVDYGYTF
CDR3 DNA: TGTGCCAGCAGTTTGACAGGGGTCGACTATGGCTACACCTTC

V gene: TRBV6-2/TRBV6-3
clone size: -
J gene: TRBJ2-7
D gene: -
CDR3 protein: CASSPFLYEQYF
CDR3 DNA: TGTGCCAGCAGCCCTTTCCTCTACGAGCAGTACTTC

V gene: TRBV5-1
clone size: -
J gene: TRBJ2-3
D gene: TRBD1
CDR3 protein: CASSPGQVLTDTQYF
CDR3 DNA: TGCGCCAGCAGCCCCGGACAGGTTCTCACAGATACGCAGTATTTT

V gene: TRBV12-3/TRBV12-4
clone size: few
J gene: TRBJ1-3
D gene: -
CDR3 protein: CASSYAENTIYF
CDR3 DNA: TGTGCCAGCAGTTACGCGGAAAACACCATATATTTT

V gene: TRBV28
clone size: once
J gene: TRBJ1-5
D gene: TRBD1
CDR3 protein: CATKRETGAYLYNQPQHF
CDR3 DNA: TGTGCCACCAAGAGGGAAACAGGGGCGTATTTGTACAATCAGCCCCAGCATTTT

V gene: TRBV27
clone size: -
J gene: TRBJ1-3
D gene: -
CDR3 protein: CASKEGGEYGNTIYF
CDR3 DNA: TGTGCCAGCAAGGAAGGGGGGGAGTATGGAAACACCATATATTTT

V gene: TRBV9
clone size: -
J gene: TRBJ2-1
D gene: -
CDR3 protein: CASSGQLAREQFF
CDR3 DNA: TGTGCCAGCAGTGGCCAACTAGCACGTGAGCAGTTCTTC

V gene: TRBV27
clone size: -
J gene: TRBJ2-7
D gene: TRBD1
CDR3 protein: CASSLFFGQVAYF
CDR3 DNA: TGTGCCAGCAGTTTATTTTTCGGACAGGTAGCGTACTTC

V gene: TRBV2
clone size: -
J gene: TRBJ2-1
D gene: TRBD2
CDR3 protein: CATFRLAALNEQFF
CDR3 DNA: TGTGCCACCTTCAGACTAGCCGCGTTAAATGAGCAGTTCTTC

V gene: TRBV3-1/TRBV3-2
clone size: -
J gene: TRBJ2-3
D gene: -
CDR3 protein: CASSQPERTQYF
CDR3 DNA: TGTGCCAGCAGCCAGCCGGAGCGTACGCAGTATTTT

V gene: TRBV19
clone size: -
J gene: TRBJ2-7
D gene: TRBD1
CDR3 protein: CASSKDPGQGANEQYF
CDR3 DNA: TGTGCCAGTAGTAAGGACCCGGGACAGGGGGCGAACGAGCAGTACTTC

V gene: TRBV30
clone size: -
J gene: TRBJ1-1
D gene: TRBD1
CDR3 protein: CAWSVWDRGRAFF
CDR3 DNA: TGTGCCTGGAGTGTCTGGGACAGAGGCAGGGCTTTCTTT

V gene: TRBV12-3/TRBV12-4
clone size: once
J gene: TRBJ1-2
D gene: TRBD1
CDR3 protein: CASRRDSYGYTF
CDR3 DNA: TGTGCCAGCAGGCGGGACAGCTATGGCTACACCTTC

V gene: TRBV19
clone size: once
J gene: TRBJ1-4
D gene: -
CDR3 protein: CASSMQATNEKLFF
CDR3 DNA: TGTGCCAGTAGTATGCAGGCAACTAATGAAAAACTGTTTTTT

V gene: TRBV27
clone size: -
J gene: TRBJ1-2
D gene: TRBD1
CDR3 protein: CASSRDRDRYGYTF
CDR3 DNA: TGTGCCAGCAGCCGAGACAGGGACCGCTATGGCTACACCTTC

V gene: TRBV28
clone size: -
J gene: TRBJ1-1
D gene: TRBD1
CDR3 protein: CASSDSGGGNTEAFF
CDR3 DNA: TGTGCCAGCAGTGACTCAGGGGGTGGGAACACTGAAGCTTTCTTT

V gene: TRBV2
clone size: -
J gene: TRBJ2-5
D gene: -
CDR3 protein: CASSEGAGGETQYF
CDR3 DNA: TGTGCCAGCAGTGAGGGGGCTGGTGGGGAGACCCAGTACTTC

V gene: TRBV13
clone size: few
J gene: TRBJ1-4
D gene: -
CDR3 protein: CASSLRVNEKLFF
CDR3 DNA: TGTGCCAGCAGCTTGAGGGTAAATGAAAAACTGTTTTTT

V gene: TRBV3-1/TRBV3-2
clone size: -
J gene: TRBJ1-6
D gene: TRBD1
CDR3 protein: CASSPRTGADSPLHF
CDR3 DNA: TGTGCCAGCAGCCCCCGGACAGGTGCTGATTCACCCCTCCACTTT

V gene: TRBV5-1
clone size: -
J gene: TRBJ2-7
D gene: -
CDR3 protein: CASRPSGDHEQYF
CDR3 DNA: TGCGCCAGCAGGCCGTCAGGGGATCACGAGCAGTACTTC

V gene: TRBV5-8
clone size: -
J gene: TRBJ2-3
D gene: TRBD1
CDR3 protein: CASSGIQGIGSTDTQYF
CDR3 DNA: TGTGCCAGCAGCGGAATACAGGGGATCGGTAGCACAGATACGCAGTATTTT

V gene: TRBV28
clone size: -
J gene: TRBJ2-1
D gene: -
CDR3 protein: CASKPPSINEQFF
CDR3 DNA: TGTGCCAGCAAGCCGCCATCCATCAATGAGCAGTTCTTC

V gene: TRBV2
clone size: -
J gene: TRBJ2-1
D gene: TRBD2
CDR3 protein: CASSSGRTNNEQFF
CDR3 DNA: TGTGCCAGTTCTTCCGGGAGGACGAACAATGAGCAGTTCTTC

V gene: TRBV19
clone size: -
J gene: TRBJ1-1
D gene: -
CDR3 protein: CASTLTGDMNTEAFF
CDR3 DNA: TGTGCCAGTACCCTGACAGGCGACATGAACACTGAAGCTTTCTTT

V gene: TRBV10-3
clone size: -
J gene: TRBJ2-3
D gene: TRBD2
CDR3 protein: CAIGGLAGGSTDTQYF
CDR3 DNA: TGTGCCATCGGCGGGCTAGCGGGAGGGTCCACAGATACGCAGTATTTT

V gene: TRBV2
clone size: -
J gene: TRBJ2-1
D gene: -
CDR3 protein: CASSREAQSSYNEQFF
CDR3 DNA: TGTGCCAGCAGTCGGGAAGCACAAAGCTCCTACAATGAGCAGTTCTTC

V gene: TRBV18
clone size: -
J gene: TRBJ1-1
D gene: -
CDR3 protein: CASSPETGPTEAFF
CDR3 DNA: TGTGCCAGCTCACCGGAAACAGGGCCTACTGAAGCTTTCTTT

V gene: TRBV2
clone size: few
J gene: TRBJ2-4
D gene: TRBD2
CDR3 protein: CASRAGTSDENIQYF
CDR3 DNA: TGTGCCAGCAGGGCCGGGACTAGCGATGAAAACATTCAGTACTTC

V gene: TRBV7-9
clone size: -
J gene: TRBJ2-3
D gene: -
CDR3 protein: CASSFQTSTDTQYF
CDR3 DNA: TGTGCCAGCAGCTTCCAGACTAGCACAGATACGCAGTATTTT

V gene: TRBV27
clone size: -
J gene: TRBJ1-6
D gene: -
CDR3 protein: CASSLGTPVLNSPLHF
CDR3 DNA: TGTGCCAGCAGTTTAGGGACACCCGTCTTGAATTCACCCCTCCACTTT

V gene: TRBV11-3
clone size: -
J gene: TRBJ2-7
D gene: TRBD2
CDR3 protein: CASSLGRGSSEQYF
CDR3 DNA: TGTGCCAGCAGCTTAGGGCGCGGGAGCTCTGAGCAGTACTTC

V gene: TRBV7-2
clone size: -
J gene: TRBJ2-5
D gene: TRBD2
CDR3 protein: CASSPWGLAGGPGETQYF
CDR3 DNA: TGTGCCAGCAGCCCCTGGGGGCTAGCGGGAGGGCCCGGGGAGACCCAGTACTTC

V gene: TRBV2
clone size: -
J gene: TRBJ1-4
D gene: -
CDR3 protein: CASNQEGGEKLFF
CDR3 DNA: TGTGCCAGCAATCAAGAGGGTGGGGAAAAACTGTTTTTT

V gene: TRBV4-3
clone size: -
J gene: TRBJ2-2
D gene: TRBD2
CDR3 protein: CASLPGTSGRAENTGELFF
CDR3 DNA: TGCGCCAGCCTGCCGGGGACTAGCGGGAGGGCCGAGAACACCGGGGAGCTGTTTTTT

V gene: TRBV5-5
clone size: -
J gene: TRBJ1-2
D gene: -
CDR3 protein: CASSLDRDGYTF
CDR3 DNA: TGTGCCAGCAGCTTGGACAGGGATGGCTACACCTTC

V gene: TRBV7-3
clone size: few
J gene: TRBJ2-2
D gene: TRBD2
CDR3 protein: CASRDGLAGVSGELFF
CDR3 DNA: TGTGCCAGCAGGGACGGACTAGCGGGAGTATCCGGGGAGCTGTTTTTT

V gene: TRBV10-3
clone size: -
J gene: TRBJ2-1
D gene: TRBD1
CDR3 protein: CAISDPGTGGNEQFF
CDR3 DNA: TGTGCCATCAGCGACCCCGGGACAGGGGGGAACGAGCAGTTCTTC

V gene: TRBV4-3
clone size: -
J gene: TRBJ1-5
D gene: -
CDR3 protein: CASSQDLGGSNQPQHF
CDR3 DNA: TGCGCCAGCAGCCAAGATCTAGGGGGATCAAATCAGCCCCAGCATTTT

V gene: TRBV5-1
clone size: -
J gene: TRBJ1-3
D gene: -
CDR3 protein: CASSLVGTTGNTIYF
CDR3 DNA: TGCGCCAGCAGCTTGGTCGGGACAACTGGAAACACCATATATTTT

V gene: TRBV30
clone size: -
J gene: TRBJ2-1
D gene: -
CDR3 protein: CAWSVQAEESKFF
CDR3 DNA: TGTGCCTGGAGTGTACAAGCGGAGGAAAGTAAGTTCTTC

V gene: TRBV28
clone size: -
J gene: TRBJ2-7
D gene: -
CDR3 protein: CASSPRTTSYEQYF
CDR3 DNA: TGTGCCAGCAGTCCCCGGACAACTTCCTACGAGCAGTACTTC

V gene: TRBV29-1
clone size: -
J gene: TRBJ1-3
D gene: TRBD1
CDR3 protein: CSGQGGGNTIYF
CDR3 DNA: TGCAGCGGACAGGGGGGCGGAAACACCATATATTTT